This T cell receptor (beta chain) originates from a study of blood T cell repertoires in COVID-19. Whole-study context: The study drew acute and convalescent COVID-19 samples from the United States, Italy and Spain.

Participant age was roughly 18 to 95 years, and participants resided in 20 to 30 US areas. The study assigned cohorts using participant-reported clinical history. Cohort 3 donors counted as recovered after two negative PCRs, clearance, or resolved symptoms. This clone was counted a single time. Only in-frame clones appear in the TCRdb table, and some are missing; sequencing was by immunoSEQ multiplex PCR. The sample records under 150,000 clones, 83% being singletons. CDR3 size: 14 residues. Trimming stripped 5 bases from V and 4 bases from J, with 11 bases between. Looked up from germline, CDR1 is SGHAT and CDR2 is FQNNGV.

This chain connects TRBV11-2 to TRBJ1-4; possible D gene TRBD1, 6 bases. The sample taken for sequencing was PBMCs or T cells enriched from blood (not recorded which). This sequence was found in a man younger than 45 who had recovered from COVID-19. The CDR3 sequence: CASSAQGLNEKLFF. CDR3 DNA: TGTGCCAGCAGCGCACAGGGTCTTAATGAAAAACTGTTTTTT. Together with reference TRBV11-2 and TRBJ1-4, the CDR3 gives the full variable domain: EAGVAQSPRYKIIEKRQSVAFWCNPISGHATLYWYQQILGQGPKLLIQFQNNGVVDDSQLPKDRFSAERLKGVDSTLKIQPAKLEDSAVYLCASSAQGLNEKLFFGSGTQLSVL.